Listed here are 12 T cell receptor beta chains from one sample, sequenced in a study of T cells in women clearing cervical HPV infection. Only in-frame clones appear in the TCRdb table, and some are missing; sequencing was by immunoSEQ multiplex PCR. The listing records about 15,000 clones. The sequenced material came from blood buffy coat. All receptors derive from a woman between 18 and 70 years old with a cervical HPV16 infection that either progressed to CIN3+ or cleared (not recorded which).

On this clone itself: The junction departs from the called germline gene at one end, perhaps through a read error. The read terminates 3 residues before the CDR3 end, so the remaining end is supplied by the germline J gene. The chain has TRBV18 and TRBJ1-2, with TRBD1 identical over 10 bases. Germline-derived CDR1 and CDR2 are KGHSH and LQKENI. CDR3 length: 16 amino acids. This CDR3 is CTSSPTKDRGLETYTF. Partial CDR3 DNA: TGTACCAGCTCACCTACCAAAGACAGGGGGCTGGAGACC.

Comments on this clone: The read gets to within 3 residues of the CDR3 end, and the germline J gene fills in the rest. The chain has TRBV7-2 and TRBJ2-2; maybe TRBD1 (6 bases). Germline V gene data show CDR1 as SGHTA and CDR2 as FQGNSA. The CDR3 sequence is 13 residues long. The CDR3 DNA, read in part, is TGTGCCAGCAGCTTAGACAGGGAGCGAAAG. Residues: CASSLDRERK. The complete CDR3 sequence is CASSLDRERKLFF.

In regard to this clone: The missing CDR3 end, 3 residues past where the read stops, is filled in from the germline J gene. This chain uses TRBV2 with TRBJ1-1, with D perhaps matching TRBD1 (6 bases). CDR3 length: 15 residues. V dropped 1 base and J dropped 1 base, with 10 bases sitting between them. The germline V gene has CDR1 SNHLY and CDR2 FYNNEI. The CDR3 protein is CASSEGTARNTEAFF. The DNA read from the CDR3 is TGTGCCAGCAGTGAAGGGACAGCCAGGAACACTGAA.

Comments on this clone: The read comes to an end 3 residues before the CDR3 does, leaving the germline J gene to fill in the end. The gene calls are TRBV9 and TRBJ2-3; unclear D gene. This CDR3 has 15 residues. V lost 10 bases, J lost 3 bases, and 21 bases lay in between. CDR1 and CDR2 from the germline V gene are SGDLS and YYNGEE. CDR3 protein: CALFGSPRRTDTQYF. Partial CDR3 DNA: TGTGCCCTGTTCGGAAGTCCGCGCAGGACAGATACG.

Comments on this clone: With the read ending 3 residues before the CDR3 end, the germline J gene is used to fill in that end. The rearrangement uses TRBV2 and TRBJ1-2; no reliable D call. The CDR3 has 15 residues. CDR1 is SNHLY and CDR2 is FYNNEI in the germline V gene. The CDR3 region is CASSEEAGGSYDYTF. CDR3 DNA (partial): TGTGCCAGCAGTGAAGAAGCGGGAGGTTCCTACGAC.

The sequenced CDR3 bases are TGTGCCAGCAGACAGGGACTAGCGGGAGTTGAG. Its protein product is CASRQGLAGVE. The full CDR3 reads CASRQGLAGVEQFF. The V gene is TRBV7-8, the J gene TRBJ2-1; 14 positions match TRBD2. The read terminates 3 residues ahead of where the CDR3 ends, so the germline J gene completes it. The V gene's germline CDR1 is SGHVS and CDR2 FQNEAQ. The V segment lost 6 bases and the J segment 9 bases; nucleotides outside the gene matches: 4. The CDR3 covers 14 residues. The full variable domain, completed using reference TRBV7-8 and TRBJ2-1, is GAGVSQSPRYKVAKRGQDVALRCDPISGHVSLFWYQQALGQGPEFLTYFQNEAQLDKSGLPSDRFFAERPEGSVSTLKIQRTQQEDSAVYLCASRQGLAGVEQFFGPGTRLTVL.

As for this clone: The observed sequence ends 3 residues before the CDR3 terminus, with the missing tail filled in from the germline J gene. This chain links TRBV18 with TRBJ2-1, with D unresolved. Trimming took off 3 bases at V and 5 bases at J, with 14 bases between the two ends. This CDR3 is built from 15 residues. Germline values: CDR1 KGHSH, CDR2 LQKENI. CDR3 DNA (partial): TGTGCCAGCTCACCCCTATCCCCCCCCAACAATGAG. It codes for CASSPLSPPNNE. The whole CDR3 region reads CASSPLSPPNNEQFF.

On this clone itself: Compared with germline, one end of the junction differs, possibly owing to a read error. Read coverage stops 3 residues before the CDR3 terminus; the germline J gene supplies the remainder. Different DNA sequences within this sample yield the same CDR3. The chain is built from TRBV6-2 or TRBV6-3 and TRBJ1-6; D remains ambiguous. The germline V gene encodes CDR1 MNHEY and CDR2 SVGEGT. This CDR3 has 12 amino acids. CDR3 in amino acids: CASSYFLSPLHF. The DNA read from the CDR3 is TGTGCCAGCAGCTACTTCCTTTCACCC.

CDR3 protein: CSARDVTGDSYEQYF. CDR3 bases read: TGCAGTGCTAGAGATGTTACAGGGGACTCCTACGAG. V gene TRBV20-1 combines with J gene TRBJ2-7; TRBD1 matches 7 bases. The read ends 3 residues shy of where the CDR3 ends; the end is completed using the germline J gene. The CDR3 loop spans 15 amino acids. The trim removed 0 bases at V and 0 bases at J, leaving 5 bases unmatched. The germline CDR1 and CDR2 sequences are DFQATT and SNEGSKA (reference sequence).

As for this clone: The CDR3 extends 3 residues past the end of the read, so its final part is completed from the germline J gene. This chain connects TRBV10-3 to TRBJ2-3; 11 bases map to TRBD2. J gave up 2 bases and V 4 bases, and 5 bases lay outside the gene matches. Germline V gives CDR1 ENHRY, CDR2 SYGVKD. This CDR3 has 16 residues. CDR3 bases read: TGTGCCATCAGTGGTGGGACTAGCGGACTCACAGATACG. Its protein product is CAISGGTSGLTDT. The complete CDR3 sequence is CAISGGTSGLTDTQYF.

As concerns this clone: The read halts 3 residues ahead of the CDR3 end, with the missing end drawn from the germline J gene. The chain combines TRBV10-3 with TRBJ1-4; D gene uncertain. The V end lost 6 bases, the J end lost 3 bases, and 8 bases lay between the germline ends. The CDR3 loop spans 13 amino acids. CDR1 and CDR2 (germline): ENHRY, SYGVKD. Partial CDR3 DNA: TGTGCCATCAGACAGCCCTCTAATGAAAAA. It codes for CAIRQPSNEK. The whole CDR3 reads CAIRQPSNEKLFF.

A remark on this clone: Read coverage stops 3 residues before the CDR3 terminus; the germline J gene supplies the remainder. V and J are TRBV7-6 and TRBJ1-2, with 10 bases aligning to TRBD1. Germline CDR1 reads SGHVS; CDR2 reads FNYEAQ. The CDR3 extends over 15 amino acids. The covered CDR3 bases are TGTGCCAGCAGCGCTTGGACAGGGGGGGACAATGAC. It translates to CASSAWTGGDND. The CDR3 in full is CASSAWTGGDNDYTF.